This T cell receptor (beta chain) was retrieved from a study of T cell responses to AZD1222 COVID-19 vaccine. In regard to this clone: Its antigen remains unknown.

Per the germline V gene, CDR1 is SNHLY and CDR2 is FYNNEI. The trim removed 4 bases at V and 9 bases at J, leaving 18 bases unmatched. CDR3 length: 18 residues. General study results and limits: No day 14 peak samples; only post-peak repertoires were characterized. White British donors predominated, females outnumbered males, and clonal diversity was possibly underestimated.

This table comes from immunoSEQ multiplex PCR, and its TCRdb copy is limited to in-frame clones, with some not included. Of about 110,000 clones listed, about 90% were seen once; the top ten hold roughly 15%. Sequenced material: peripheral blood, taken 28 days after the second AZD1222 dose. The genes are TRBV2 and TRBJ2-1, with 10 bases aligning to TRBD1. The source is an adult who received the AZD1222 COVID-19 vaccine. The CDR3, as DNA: TGTGCCAGCAGTGCAGCACTACAAGGGACAGGGGAATTGGGTGAGCAGTTCTTC. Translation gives CASSAALQGTGELGEQFF.